These 32 T cell receptor beta chains originate from one sample sequenced in a study of cytomegalovirus exposure and HLA in healthy donors. Researchers ran the PCR with 60 Vbeta and 13 Jbeta primers. Measured with immunoSEQ multiplex PCR; TCRdb has only the in-frame clones, and not every one. The table shows some 140,000 clones, with about 70% occurring only once. What was sequenced was PBMCs. These receptors were collected from a man aged 18 to 30 in good health and CMV-seronegative.

V gene TRBV5-4 combines with J gene TRBJ2-5, with TRBD2 matching 8 bases. V gave up 4 bases and J gave up 2 bases; unmatched junction bases: 4. This CDR3 has 14 residues. Germline V gives CDR1 SGHNT, CDR2 YYREEE (reference sequence). The CDR3 region is CASSTTGGQETQYF. CDR3 DNA sequence: TGTGCCAGCAGCACGACGGGGGGGCAAGAGACCCAGTACTTC. Full variable domain (missing parts from reference TRBV5-4 and TRBJ2-5): ETGVTQSPTHLIKTRGQQVTLRCSSQSGHNTVSWYQQALGQGPQFIFQYYREEENGRGNFPPRFSGLQFPNYSSELNVNALELDDSALYLCASSTTGGQETQYFGPGTRLLVL.

The V call is TRBV5-1, the J call TRBJ1-2, with TRBD1 matching over 8 bases. Looked up from germline, CDR1 is SGHRS and CDR2 is YFSETQ. This CDR3 is 14 amino acids long. J lost 7 bases, V lost 0 bases, and 5 bases had no gene match. CDR3 nucleotide sequence: TGCGCCAGCAGCTTGGATCAGGGGGCACCTGGCTACACCTTC. Encoded protein: CASSLDQGAPGYTF.

J is TRBJ1-2 and V is TRBV28; TRBD1 might be the D (6 bases). Trimming cost V 3 bases and J 6 bases, with 23 bases left between them. This CDR3 has 17 residues. CDR1 is MDHEN and CDR2 is SYDVKM in the germline V gene. The CDR3 region has the DNA TGTGCCAGCAGTTTTCCTATACCCCCACAGGGCCGGGATGGCTACACCTTC. It yields the protein CASSFPIPPQGRDGYTF.

CDR3 DNA: TGTGCCAGCAGCTCTAGCACAGATACGCAGTATTTT. This translates into CASSSSTDTQYF. The genes are TRBV11-2 and TRBJ2-3; D is ambiguous. The CDR3 contains 12 residues. Germline V gene lookup returns CDR1 SGHAT and CDR2 FQNNGV. V shed 4 bases and J shed 0 bases, with 2 bases lying between them.

The genes are TRBV7-9 and TRBJ2-7; 7 bases are shared with TRBD1. CDR3 length equals 15 residues. J lost 3 bases, V lost 5 bases, and 10 bases had no gene match. Germline V CDR1 and CDR2: SEHNR, FQNEAQ (reference sequence). As DNA, the CDR3 is TGTGCCAGCAGCGAACCGGGACAGCCAAGCTACGAGCAGTACTTC. It encodes CASSEPGQPSYEQYF.

The chain couples TRBV5-1 to TRBJ2-7, with TRBD1 identical over 8 bases. CDR3 length: 15 amino acids. V lost 3 bases to trimming and J lost 4 bases; unmatched junction nucleotides: 9. Germline V CDR1 and CDR2: SGHRS, YFSETQ. The CDR3 spells CASSSGGQESYEQYF. The CDR3 nucleotides read TGCGCCAGCAGCTCCGGGGGACAGGAGTCGTACGAGCAGTACTTC.

V and J are TRBV7-9 and TRBJ1-2; a possible D gene is TRBD1 (6 bases). The germline V and J ends were trimmed by 1 base and 7 bases, with 16 bases remaining between them. This CDR3 has 15 residues. Germline loops: CDR1 SEHNR, CDR2 FQNEAQ (reference sequence). The CDR3 loop is CASSLGGGPGPGYTF. The DNA for the CDR3 is TGTGCCAGCAGCTTAGGGGGGGGCCCCGGGCCTGGCTACACCTTC.

CDR3 amino acids: CASSLGGPSRAQHF. In DNA, the CDR3 is TGTGCCAGCAGCTTAGGAGGTCCGAGTCGGGCCCAGCATTTT. This chain joins TRBV7-2 and TRBJ1-5; D unclear. The ends were cut back, 1 base at V and 11 bases at J, with 15 bases in the middle. This CDR3 region has 14 residues. Germline CDR1 reads SGHTA; CDR2 reads FQGNSA.

This clone appeared a few times. V gene TRBV7-3 combines with J gene TRBJ2-2; 8 bases match TRBD1. The length of the CDR3 is 17 residues. Per germline, CDR1 SGHTA and CDR2 FQGTGA. Trimming removed 2 bases from V and 7 bases from J; junction bases left unmatched: 12. The CDR3: CASSLFGAQGAIGELFF. CDR3 DNA: TGTGCCAGCAGCTTATTCGGAGCCCAGGGGGCGATCGGGGAGCTGTTTTTT.

This chain joins TRBV18 and TRBJ1-2, with TRBD1 matching over 12 bases. The CDR3 sequence is 15 residues long. CDR1 KGHSH and CDR2 LQKENI come from the germline V gene. After removal of 2 bases from V and 3 bases from J, the junction contained 1 base not matched to a gene. The CDR3 DNA reads as TGTGCCAGCTCACCAGGGACAGGGGGCGACTATGGCTACACCTTC. Its translation: CASSPGTGGDYGYTF.

The chain employs TRBV4-2 and TRBJ1-2, with a tentative D call TRBD1 (5 bases). The CDR3 length is 14 residues. The V gene lost 0 bases and the J gene lost 6 bases, with 11 bases spanning the gap. The germline V gene has CDR1 LGHNA and CDR2 YNFKEQ. CDR3 residues: CASSQESLGHGYTF. CDR3 in DNA: TGTGCCAGCAGCCAAGAATCGTTGGGGCATGGCTACACCTTC.

The chain has TRBV5-1 and TRBJ2-2; D unclear. In germline, CDR1 is SGHRS, CDR2 YFSETQ. Between the trimmed V and J ends, which lost 4 bases and 5 bases, there was a span of 12 bases. The CDR3 contains 14 residues. DNA for the CDR3: TGCGCCAGCAGCCTGTACGTACTAACCGGGGAGCTGTTTTTT. This encodes CASSLYVLTGELFF. Looking up the rest from reference TRBV5-1 and TRBJ2-2 gives the full variable domain: KAGVTQTPRYLIKTRGQQVTLSCSPISGHRSVSWYQQTPGQGLQFLFEYFSETQRNKGNFPGRFSGRQFSNSRSEMNVSTLELGDSALYLCASSLYVLTGELFFGEGSRLTVL.

The rearrangement joins TRBV7-2 to TRBJ1-2; 9 bases are shared with TRBD1. Trimming took 1 base from V and 0 from J; bases not matched to a gene: 3. CDR1 is SGHTA and CDR2 is FQGNSA in the germline V gene. The CDR3 is 16 amino acids. For the CDR3, the DNA is TGTGCCAGCAGCTTAGTAGGGACAGGGCCTAACTATGGCTACACCTTC. It is translated as CASSLVGTGPNYGYTF.

The genes are TRBV2 and TRBJ2-3, with TRBD2 matching 14 bases. CDR1 is SNHLY and CDR2 is FYNNEI in the germline V gene. The length of the CDR3 is 17 residues. V lost 6 bases and J lost 2; bases outside the gene matches: 7. In DNA, the CDR3 is TGTGCCAGCAGAGGAGGACTAGCGGGGGGTACCACAGATACGCAGTATTTT. Its translation: CASRGGLAGGTTDTQYF.

V is TRBV6-5 and J is TRBJ2-1, with a tentative D call TRBD2 (7 bases). From germline, CDR1 is MNHEY and CDR2 SVGAGI. The CDR3 runs to 15 residues. Trimming took 2 bases from V and 10 from J, leaving 18 bases between them. CDR3: CASSYTGGRGKEQFF. As DNA, the CDR3 is TGTGCCAGCAGTTACACCGGAGGGAGGGGGAAAGAGCAGTTCTTC.

This chain uses TRBV19 with TRBJ1-6, with D possibly TRBD1 on 6 matching bases. This CDR3 has 15 residues. Between the trimmed V and J ends, which lost 1 base and 5 bases, there was a span of 9 bases. The germline CDR1 and CDR2 sequences are LNHDA and SQIVND (reference sequence). Here the CDR3 DNA reads TGTGCCAGTAGTATAGGGGACACCAATAATTCACCCCTCCACTTT. Translation gives CASSIGDTNNSPLHF.

This clone was seen only a few times. The chain employs TRBV6-5 and TRBJ1-2, with a weak D call TRBD1 (5 bases). With 4 bases removed from V and 4 bases from J, the gap between germline ends came to 10 bases. This CDR3 spans 13 amino acids. Germline loops: CDR1 MNHEY, CDR2 SVGAGI. The CDR3 sequence is CASSWGGGYGYTF. The CDR3 DNA follows: TGTGCCAGCAGTTGGGGGGGAGGCTATGGCTACACCTTC.

This chain joins TRBV4-2 and TRBJ1-1; 8 nucleotides agree with TRBD1. Losses at the gene ends were 3 bases for V and 11 bases for J; bases not matched to a gene: 14. The V gene's germline CDR1 is LGHNA and CDR2 YNFKEQ. The CDR3 covers 15 residues. The CDR3 is CASSHGLTGVLEAFF. As DNA, the CDR3 is TGTGCCAGCAGCCATGGGTTGACAGGGGTCCTTGAGGCTTTCTTT.

The chain couples TRBV6-5 to TRBJ2-2, with 7 bases fitting TRBD2. V was clipped by 3 bases and J by 2 bases; unmatched bases: 6. Germline assignment: CDR1 MNHEY and CDR2 SVGAGI. CDR3 length equals 16 residues. The CDR3 nucleotides read TGTGCCAGCAGTTATCCCTCGGGGGGAAACACCGGGGAGCTGTTTTTT. Protein: CASSYPSGGNTGELFF.

The chain couples TRBV5-1 to TRBJ2-1; TRBD2 matches 10 bases. J gave up 6 bases and V 0 bases, and 6 bases lay outside the gene matches. The V gene's germline CDR1 is SGHRS and CDR2 YFSETQ. CDR3 size: 16 residues. The CDR3 region is CASSLALAGYVNEQFF. DNA for the CDR3: TGCGCCAGCAGCTTGGCACTAGCGGGGTATGTCAATGAGCAGTTCTTC.

The chain has TRBV7-8 and TRBJ2-3; TRBD2 matches 12 bases. Germline V CDR1 and CDR2: SGHVS, FQNEAQ. There are 16 residues in the CDR3. V trimming: 5 bases; J trimming: 7 bases; junction bases outside the gene matches: 10. The CDR3 nucleotides read TGTGCCAGCAGCCAACAACTAGCGGGGGGTCAACATACGCAGTATTTT. Amino acid sequence: CASSQQLAGGQHTQYF.

The CDR3 sequence: CASSLAPIVRTGELFF. The CDR3 DNA reads TGTGCCAGCAGCTTAGCGCCCATAGTGCGCACCGGGGAGCTGTTTTTT. The chain couples TRBV11-2 to TRBJ2-2; D unclear. Germline CDR1 is SGHAT and CDR2 is FQNNGV. Trimming left V 1 base short and J 4 bases short, with 13 bases between. The CDR3 totals 16 residues.

The chain employs TRBV5-6 and TRBJ2-7; 9 nucleotides match TRBD1. The V and J ends lost 2 bases and 4 bases, in that order; junction bases with no gene match: 4. Germline-derived CDR1 and CDR2 are SGHDT and YYEEEE. The length of the CDR3 is 14 residues. Here the CDR3 reads CASSFSDRGYEQYV. As DNA, the CDR3 is TGTGCCAGCAGCTTTAGTGACAGGGGGTACGAGCAGTACGTC.

This clone was detected a few times. The chain carries TRBV7-2 and TRBJ1-5; TRBD1 aligns across 8 bases. The trim removed 1 base at V and 4 bases at J, leaving 3 bases unmatched. This CDR3 spans 15 amino acids. CDR1 SGHTA and CDR2 FQGNSA come from the germline V gene. CDR3 sequence: CASSLGTGKNQPQHF. The CDR3 DNA sequence: TGTGCCAGCAGCTTAGGGACAGGGAAAAATCAGCCCCAGCATTTT. Full variable domain (missing parts from reference TRBV7-2 and TRBJ1-5): GAGVSQSPSNKVTEKGKDVELRCDPISGHTALYWYRQSLGQGLEFLIYFQGNSAPDKSGLPSDRFSAERTGGSVSTLTIQRTQQEDSAVYLCASSLGTGKNQPQHFGDGTRLSIL.

V is TRBV6-6 and J is TRBJ2-7; D is perhaps TRBD2 (6 bases). The CDR3 covers 13 residues. Germline-derived CDR1 and CDR2 are MNHNY and SVGAGI (reference sequence). Trimming removed 5 bases from V and 6 bases from J, with 14 bases in between. The CDR3, as DNA: TGTGCCAGCAGTGCGGGACTGCCCAGCGAGCAGTACTTC. Protein sequence: CASSAGLPSEQYF.

The chain has TRBV4-3 and TRBJ1-6; 12 nucleotides line up with TRBD1. V lost 1 base and J lost 10; bases outside the gene matches: 5. CDR1 LGHNA and CDR2 YSLEER come from the germline V gene. The CDR3 consists of 16 residues. CDR3 protein: CASSQVAGTGGSPLHF. The CDR3 region has the DNA TGCGCCAGCAGCCAAGTAGCCGGGACAGGGGGCTCACCCCTCCACTTT.

This chain uses TRBV25-1 with TRBJ2-3; D perhaps matches TRBD1 (6 bases). CDR3 length: 15 amino acids. Germline V CDR1 and CDR2: MGHDK, SYGVNS. The V end lost 3 bases, the J end lost 6 bases, and 16 bases lay between the germline ends. The CDR3 loop is CASSDFGGNRDTQYF. CDR3 coding DNA: TGTGCCAGCAGTGATTTTGGGGGCAATCGGGATACGCAGTATTTT.

The V call is TRBV5-4, the J call TRBJ1-1; unclear D gene. Germline V CDR1 and CDR2: SGHNT, YYREEE (reference sequence). V was trimmed by 5 bases and J by 4 bases, leaving 9 bases between them. The CDR3 consists of 12 residues. Written as DNA, the CDR3 is TGTGCCAGCAGTCTCGACATCACTGAAGCTTTCTTT. This translates into CASSLDITEAFF.

The genes are TRBV11-3 and TRBJ2-1; 9 bases line up with TRBD2. The CDR3 runs 14 residues. Trimming cost V 4 bases and J 7 bases; bases outside gene matches: 5. Germline CDR1 and CDR2: SGHNT and YENEEA. The CDR3 loop is CASSSSGTWNEQFF. DNA for the CDR3: TGTGCCAGCAGCTCTAGCGGGACTTGGAATGAGCAGTTCTTC.

This clone was counted only a few times. The chain employs TRBV30 and TRBJ1-2; weak D call: TRBD1 (6 bases). The CDR3 covers 13 residues. V lost 4 bases and J 5 bases, leaving 14 bases between the germline ends. Looked up from germline, CDR1 is GTSNPN and CDR2 is SVGIG (reference sequence). The CDR3 loop reads CAWTVGGLYGYTF. Here the CDR3 DNA reads TGTGCCTGGACCGTAGGGGGTTTGTATGGCTACACCTTC. The full variable domain, rest sourced from reference TRBV30 and TRBJ1-2, is SQTIHQWPATLVQPVGSPLSLECTVEGTSNPNLYWYRQAAGRGLQLLFYSVGIGQISSEVPQNLSASRPQDRQFILSSKKLLLSDSGFYLCAWTVGGLYGYTFGSGTRLTVV.

The rearrangement links TRBV4-1 to TRBJ1-2, with D tentatively TRBD1 (5 bases). This CDR3 is built from 14 residues. V was clipped by 3 bases and J by 4 bases, with 12 bases between them. From germline, CDR1 is MGHRA and CDR2 YSYEKL. This chain's CDR3 is CASSQGRGPYGYTF. The CDR3 DNA sequence: TGCGCCAGCAGCCAGGGGAGGGGTCCCTATGGCTACACCTTC.

This clone turned up a few times. The chain carries TRBV4-1 and TRBJ2-7; TRBD2 might be the D (6 bases). The germline V gene has CDR1 MGHRA and CDR2 YSYEKL. V was pared by 2 bases and J by 2 bases, with 16 bases between. This CDR3 comprises 16 residues. The CDR3: CASSQHSSERPYEQYF. The CDR3 nucleotides are TGCGCCAGCAGCCAACACTCTAGCGAGAGGCCCTACGAGCAGTACTTC.